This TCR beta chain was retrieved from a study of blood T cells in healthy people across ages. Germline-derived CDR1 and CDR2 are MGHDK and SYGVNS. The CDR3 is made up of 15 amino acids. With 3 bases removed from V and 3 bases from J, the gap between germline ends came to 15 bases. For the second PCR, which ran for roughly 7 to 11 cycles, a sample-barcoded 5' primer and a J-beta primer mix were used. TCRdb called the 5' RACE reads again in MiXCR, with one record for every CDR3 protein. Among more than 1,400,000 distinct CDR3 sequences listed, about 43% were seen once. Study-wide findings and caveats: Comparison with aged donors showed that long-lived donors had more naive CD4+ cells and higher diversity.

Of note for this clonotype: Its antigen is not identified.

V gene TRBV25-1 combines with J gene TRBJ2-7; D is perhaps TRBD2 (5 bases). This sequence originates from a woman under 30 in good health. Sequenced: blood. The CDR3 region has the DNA TGTGCCAGCAGTGACCTAAGCGGACCCGACTACGAGCAGTACTTC. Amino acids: CASSDLSGPDYEQYF.